The present entry profiles one T cell receptor (beta chain) with its context. What it recognizes is unknown. This sample stems from a study of a mutant IDH1 vaccine in newly diagnosed glioma. Study at large: The study started vaccination 4-6 weeks after radiotherapy alone, or with temozolomide cycles. Receipt of radiotherapy, temozolomide, or both preceded the study, and most received both.

Time point given: week 47, end of study. Doses of 300 ug of mutant IDH1 20-mer peptide were given with topical imiquimod. Donors had new WHO grade 3 or 4 IDH1-mutant, ATRX-lost astrocytomas. Repertoires were generated with immunoSEQ multiplex PCR, while TCRdb's copy carries only in-frame clones and drops some. The sample lists about 94,000 clones; around 92% were seen once. The CDR3 loop spans 16 amino acids. Between the trimmed V and J ends, which lost 4 bases and 5 bases, there was a span of 21 bases. Germline loops: CDR1 MGHRA, CDR2 YSYEKL. The J gene is TRBJ2-7, the V gene TRBV4-1; perhaps TRBD2 as D (6 bases). Source: PBMCs, taken from a glioma patient whose treatment included an IDH1 peptide vaccine. This clonotype was sampled from a woman in her forties or fifties with glioma. The CDR3 here is CASSPIGLAKVHEQYF. The CDR3 nucleotides read TGCGCCAGCAGCCCTATCGGTCTAGCGAAGGTCCACGAGCAGTACTTC.